The rows below give T cell receptor beta chains drawn from one sample of a study of shared clonotypes between healthy human individuals. Some clones are missing from TCRdb's copy, which holds only in-frame ones; the method was immunoSEQ multiplex PCR. The sample yields around 550,000 clones, 90% to 95% seen once. Sequencing used naive CD8+ T cells sorted from blood. All receptors derive from a woman aged 25 to 39 in good health. The CDR3 runs from the conserved cysteine through the conserved F or W. The order of the fields is CDR3 length, D gene, V gene, J gene, clone size, CDR3 DNA, CDR3 protein. A D gene is named only where the DNA matches it firmly. Some rows mark clone size as missing; the rest say once, few, many or name a class of expanded clone.

length: 12; D: .; V: TRBV5-4; J: TRBJ2-2; size: .; DNA: TGTGCCAGCAGCCCGAACACCGGGGAGCTGTTTTTT; CDR3: CASSPNTGELFF
length: 13; D: .; V: TRBV4-2; J: TRBJ2-4; size: .; DNA: TGTGCCAGCAGCCCCCCGGCCACGAACATTCAGTACTTC; CDR3: CASSPPATNIQYF
length: 12; D: .; V: TRBV28; J: TRBJ2-1; size: .; DNA: TGTGCCAGCAGTTTACGACGGAGTGAGCAGTTCTTC; CDR3: CASSLRRSEQFF
length: 12; D: .; V: TRBV19; J: TRBJ2-7; size: .; DNA: TGTGCCAGTAGTGAGGGTACCCACGAGCAGTACTTC; CDR3: CASSEGTHEQYF
length: 14; D: .; V: TRBV27; J: TRBJ1-1; size: once; DNA: TGTGCCAGCAGTAAAGGGACACTGAGGACTGAAGCTTTCTTT; CDR3: CASSKGTLRTEAFF
length: 17; D: TRBD1; V: TRBV15; J: TRBJ1-5; size: .; DNA: TGTGCCACCAGCCAAGACCTCTTTCAGGGGGCAGGACAGCCCCAGCATTTT; CDR3: CATSQDLFQGAGQPQHF
length: 13; D: .; V: TRBV5-6; J: TRBJ1-2; size: .; DNA: TGTGCCAGAAGGGACCGCTGTCGGCAAGGCTACACCTTC; CDR3: CARRDRCRQGYTF
length: 16; D: .; V: TRBV28; J: TRBJ2-7; size: .; DNA: TGTGCCAGCAGTCCACCGCCGGGGGCTCGGGCCTACGAGCAGTACTTC; CDR3: CASSPPPGARAYEQYF
length: 14; D: .; V: TRBV28; J: TRBJ1-1; size: .; DNA: TGTGCCAGCAGTTTTATAGGTTCGGACACTGAAGCTTTCTTT; CDR3: CASSFIGSDTEAFF
length: 16; D: TRBD2; V: TRBV27; J: TRBJ2-7; size: .; DNA: TGTGCCAGCAGTCCAATACTAGCGGGAGGGCCCTACGAGCAGTACTTC; CDR3: CASSPILAGGPYEQYF
length: 17; D: TRBD2; V: TRBV29-1; J: TRBJ2-2; size: once; DNA: TGCAGCGTTGAATCTCTAGCGGGACGCGTCGAGGCCGGGGAGCTGTTTTTT; CDR3: CSVESLAGRVEAGELFF
length: 13; D: .; V: TRBV2; J: TRBJ2-7; size: .; DNA: TGTGCCAGCATACCAGGAGACTCCTACGAGCAGTACTTC; CDR3: CASIPGDSYEQYF
length: 17; D: TRBD1; V: TRBV7-3; J: TRBJ1-2; size: .; DNA: TGTGCCAGCAGCTTAAAAGGGACAGGGAAGATCCTCTATGGCTACACCTTC; CDR3: CASSLKGTGKILYGYTF
length: 14; D: .; V: TRBV28; J: TRBJ2-2; size: .; DNA: TGTGCCAGCAGTTTAATGGGAAGTACCGGGGAGCTGTTTTTT; CDR3: CASSLMGSTGELFF
length: 13; D: TRBD1; V: TRBV10-1; J: TRBJ2-5; size: .; DNA: TGCGCCAGCAGTCACAGGGGGCAAGAGACCCAGTACTTC; CDR3: CASSHRGQETQYF
length: 12; D: TRBD1; V: TRBV19; J: TRBJ1-2; size: once; DNA: TGTGCCAGTAGTCTAGGGGGCGAGGGCTACACCTTC; CDR3: CASSLGGEGYTF
length: 18; D: TRBD2; V: TRBV7-6; J: TRBJ2-5; size: .; DNA: TGTGCCAGCAGCCATAGCTTAGTGACGGGGACTACTCAGAAGACCCAGTACTTC; CDR3: CASSHSLVTGTTQKTQYF
length: 12; D: TRBD1; V: TRBV7-6; J: TRBJ2-7; size: .; DNA: TGTGCCAGCAGCCTACAGGGGGCCGAGCAGTACTTC; CDR3: CASSLQGAEQYF
length: 15; D: TRBD1; V: TRBV5-6; J: TRBJ1-1; size: .; DNA: TGTGCCAGCAGCTCCTGGACAGGGATGAACACTGAAGCTTTCTTT; CDR3: CASSSWTGMNTEAFF
length: 15; D: .; V: TRBV9; J: TRBJ1-1; size: once; DNA: TGTGCCAGCAGCGTAGCGGCAGGGAGGTCAACTGAAGCTTTCTTT; CDR3: CASSVAAGRSTEAFF
length: 15; D: TRBD2; V: TRBV9; J: TRBJ2-1; size: .; DNA: TGTGCCAGCAGCGCCGGACTAGCGGGAGTAAATGAGCAGTTCTTC; CDR3: CASSAGLAGVNEQFF
length: 16; D: TRBD1; V: TRBV4-1; J: TRBJ2-5; size: once; DNA: TGCGCCAGCAGCCCCTACTTGGGACAGGGGGCGGAGACCCAGTACTTC; CDR3: CASSPYLGQGAETQYF
length: 10; D: .; V: TRBV2; J: TRBJ2-1; size: .; DNA: TGTGCCAGCAGTGAAGATGAGCAGTTCTTC; CDR3: CASSEDEQFF
length: 13; D: .; V: TRBV30; J: TRBJ2-2; size: once; DNA: TGTGCCTGGAGTAGGGAGTACACCGGGGAGCTGTTTTTT; CDR3: CAWSREYTGELFF
length: 12; D: .; V: TRBV7-9; J: TRBJ1-2; size: .; DNA: TGTGCCACCCCACTGGCTGGGGCCGGCTACACCTTC; CDR3: CATPLAGAGYTF
length: 15; D: TRBD2; V: TRBV5-8; J: TRBJ2-1; size: .; DNA: TGTGCCAGGCATATACTAGCGGCATCCTACAATGAGCAGTTCTTC; CDR3: CARHILAASYNEQFF
length: 13; D: .; V: TRBV6-5; J: TRBJ1-2; size: .; DNA: TGTGCCAGCAGTTATACAGGGAGTGATGGCTACACCTTC; CDR3: CASSYTGSDGYTF
length: 13; D: .; V: TRBV19; J: TRBJ1-3; size: .; DNA: TGTGCCAGTTCAAGCAGTAGCGGAAACACCATATATTTT; CDR3: CASSSSSGNTIYF
length: 16; D: TRBD2; V: TRBV11-2; J: TRBJ2-5; size: .; DNA: TGTGCCAGCAGCCCAGTCCCGGGACTAGGGGAGGAGACCCAGTACTTC; CDR3: CASSPVPGLGEETQYF
length: 16; D: .; V: TRBV27; J: TRBJ2-7; size: .; DNA: TGTGCCAGCAGTTCAGGTCGAGCGGAGTCCCTATACGAGCAGTACTTC; CDR3: CASSSGRAESLYEQYF
length: 15; D: .; V: TRBV2; J: TRBJ2-7; size: .; DNA: TGTGCCAGCAAGGCCTACGGGGGGCGTCCCTACGAGCAGTACTTC; CDR3: CASKAYGGRPYEQYF
length: 11; D: TRBD1; V: TRBV29-1; J: TRBJ2-7; size: .; DNA: TGCAGCGTCCTACAGGGGAACGAGCAGTACTTC; CDR3: CSVLQGNEQYF
length: 15; D: .; V: TRBV7-2; J: TRBJ2-7; size: .; DNA: TGTGCCAGCAGCTATTTACCGACAGGCAGCTACGAGCAGTACTTC; CDR3: CASSYLPTGSYEQYF
length: 17; D: TRBD2; V: TRBV28; J: TRBJ2-3; size: .; DNA: TGTGCCAGCAGTTTTCCGGGACTAGTATTCCGGACAGATACGCAGTATTTT; CDR3: CASSFPGLVFRTDTQYF
length: 14; D: TRBD1; V: TRBV6-6; J: TRBJ2-7; size: .; DNA: TGTGCCAGCAGTCCAGGACAGGGGGTCTACGAGCAGTACTTC; CDR3: CASSPGQGVYEQYF
length: 18; D: .; V: TRBV7-8; J: TRBJ2-1; size: .; DNA: TGTGCCAGCAGCTCACTAAACAGGGAACGGGGTATAAGCAATGAGCAGTTCTTC; CDR3: CASSSLNRERGISNEQFF
length: 14; D: .; V: TRBV11-2; J: TRBJ1-5; size: .; DNA: TGTGCCAGCAGCCTCGGGTTTAATCGTGGCCCCCAGCATTTT; CDR3: CASSLGFNRGPQHF
length: 17; D: TRBD2; V: TRBV11-2; J: TRBJ2-5; size: once; DNA: TGTGCCAGCAGCCAGCCACCGGGACTAGAGTACCAAGAGACCCAGTACTTC; CDR3: CASSQPPGLEYQETQYF
length: 14; D: .; V: TRBV13; J: TRBJ2-7; size: .; DNA: TGTGCCAGCAGCTTAGGCTTGGGGGATTACGAGCAGTACTTC; CDR3: CASSLGLGDYEQYF
length: 15; D: TRBD2; V: TRBV27; J: TRBJ2-3; size: .; DNA: TGTGCCAGCAGTTTTGTTAGCGGGAGCACAGATACGCAGTATTTT; CDR3: CASSFVSGSTDTQYF
length: 16; D: TRBD2; V: TRBV30; J: TRBJ2-3; size: once; DNA: TGTGCCTGGAGTGCCCATAGTGGACGGGAGGCAGATACGCAGTATTTT; CDR3: CAWSAHSGREADTQYF
length: 12; D: .; V: TRBV13; J: TRBJ1-6; size: .; DNA: TGTGCCAGCAGCCCCGGGTCGACACCCCTCCACTTT; CDR3: CASSPGSTPLHF
length: 13; D: .; V: TRBV6-5; J: TRBJ2-1; size: .; DNA: TGTGCCAGCAGTTACTCAGTTAACAATGAGCAGTTCTTC; CDR3: CASSYSVNNEQFF
length: 16; D: TRBD2; V: TRBV15; J: TRBJ2-1; size: .; DNA: TGTGCCACCACCCCTGGGACTAGCAAACTTGATAGTGAGCAGTTCTTC; CDR3: CATTPGTSKLDSEQFF
length: 14; D: .; V: TRBV9; J: TRBJ1-5; size: .; DNA: TGTGCCAGCAGCCCCCAAGACGACAATCAGCCCCAGCATTTT; CDR3: CASSPQDDNQPQHF
length: 12; D: .; V: TRBV13; J: TRBJ2-1; size: .; DNA: TGTGCCAGCAGCTTAGATCCCTCAAACCGGTTCTTC; CDR3: CASSLDPSNRFF
length: 10; D: .; V: TRBV20-1; J: TRBJ2-1; size: .; DNA: TGCAGTGCTGACAGCTTTGAGCAGTTCTTC; CDR3: CSADSFEQFF